The 31 T cell receptor beta chains below were found in one sample sequenced in a study of cytomegalovirus exposure and HLA in healthy donors. Both 60 Vbeta primers and 13 Jbeta primers went into the PCR. Only in-frame clones appear in the TCRdb table, and some are missing; sequencing was by immunoSEQ multiplex PCR. The profile shows 65,000 to 90,000 clones, 65% to 75% of them singletons. Sequencing used PBMCs. These receptors were taken from a woman aged 40-49 years in good health and CMV-seropositive.

This chain links TRBV15 with TRBJ1-1; D is uncertain. The germline V gene has CDR1 LNHNV and CDR2 YYDKDF (reference sequence). The CDR3 length is 16 residues. Trimming removed 0 bases from V and 0 bases from J, with 11 bases in between. The CDR3 spells CATSRDSVLLNTEAFF. CDR3 in DNA: TGTGCCACCAGCAGAGACAGTGTTCTCTTGAACACTGAAGCTTTCTTT.

This chain links TRBV27 with TRBJ2-7, with TRBD2 identical over 11 bases. CDR3 size: 15 residues. Germline trimming cut 3 bases from V and 5 bases from J; bases unmatched to any gene: 6. CDR1 is MNHEY, CDR2 SMNVEV, per germline (reference sequence). DNA for the CDR3: TGTGCCAGCAGTTTGTTAGCGGGAGGGCCAAACGAGCAGTACTTC. It is translated as CASSLLAGGPNEQYF.

The chain joins TRBV11-3 to TRBJ2-3; 7 bases match TRBD2. CDR1 SGHNT and CDR2 YENEEA come from the germline V gene. The CDR3 is 13 amino acids. The V segment lost 5 bases and the J segment 6 bases; nucleotides outside the gene matches: 5. The chain's CDR3 is CASSQLASDTQYF. CDR3 in DNA: TGTGCCAGCAGCCAACTAGCGAGTGATACGCAGTATTTT.

This clone was found once. This chain links TRBV4-3 with TRBJ2-1, with 8 bases identical to TRBD1. The CDR3 length is 19 residues. The J segment lost 3 bases and the V segment lost 5 bases, leaving 18 bases of the junction unmatched. The germline CDR1 and CDR2 sequences are LGHNA and YSLEER. The DNA of the CDR3 is TGCGCCAGCAGCTTCGATTTACCCACACGACAGGGGAACTACAATGAGCAGTTCTTC. This translates into CASSFDLPTRQGNYNEQFF.

The chain couples TRBV7-9 to TRBJ1-5, with D unclear. The CDR3 has 14 residues. From germline, CDR1 is SEHNR and CDR2 FQNEAQ (reference sequence). Trimming took off 0 bases at V and 2 bases at J, with 5 bases between the two ends. This CDR3 is CASSLAGGNQPQHF. The DNA of the CDR3 is TGTGCCAGCAGCTTAGCCGGGGGCAATCAGCCCCAGCATTTT.

J is TRBJ2-5 and V is TRBV7-6; TRBD2 aligns across 13 bases. V trimming: 4 bases; J trimming: 2 bases; junction bases outside the gene matches: 13. CDR1 is SGHVS, CDR2 FNYEAQ, per germline. The CDR3 is 19 amino acids. The CDR3 bases are TGTGCCAGCAGCTCCATTTATAGACTAGCGGGAGGTTCACAAGAGACCCAGTACTTC. Protein: CASSSIYRLAGGSQETQYF.

The chain combines TRBV4-1 with TRBJ2-5; D is unresolved. The J call may be mistaken, given a closer DNA end match to TRBJ2-7. The length of the CDR3 is 14 residues. CDR1 is MGHRA, CDR2 YSYEKL, per germline. For the CDR3, the DNA is TGCGCCAGCAGCCAAGCTTGGGGCTCCTACGAGCAGTACTTC. Its translation: CASSQAWGSYEQYF.

V gene TRBV7-9 combines with J gene TRBJ2-7; tentative D call: TRBD2 (6 bases). V dropped 5 bases and J dropped 6 bases, with 11 bases sitting between them. The CDR3 is 12 residues long. Germline CDR1 and CDR2: SEHNR and FQNEAQ (reference sequence). In DNA, the CDR3 is TGTGCCAGCAGCGGCGAGGGACTCGAGCAGTACTTC. This gives the protein CASSGEGLEQYF.

The chain joins TRBV5-1 to TRBJ1-1; D is uncertain. There are 15 residues in the CDR3. CDR1 SGHRS and CDR2 YFSETQ come from the germline V gene. The V end lost 4 bases, the J end lost 1 base, and 14 bases lay between the germline ends. CDR3 amino acids: CASSLGGSKNTEAFF. The CDR3 nucleotides are TGCGCCAGCAGCCTCGGCGGGAGTAAGAACACTGAAGCTTTCTTT.

This clone was found a few times. The J gene is TRBJ2-7, the V gene TRBV25-1; D uncertain. This CDR3 has 13 residues. Trimming left V 3 bases short and J 0 bases short, with 6 bases between. Germline lookup yields CDR1 MGHDK and CDR2 SYGVNS. The CDR3 nucleotides are TGTGCCAGCAGTGACAGTTTCTCCTACGAGCAGTACTTC. It yields the protein CASSDSFSYEQYF.

The rearrangement joins TRBV9 to TRBJ1-5; a possible D gene is TRBD1 (6 bases). V lost 4 bases, J lost 7 bases, and 12 bases lay in between. This CDR3 region has 13 residues. Germline V gene sequence: CDR1 SGDLS, CDR2 YYNGEE. The CDR3 DNA reads as TGTGCCAGCAGCTACAGGGTCGACCAGCCCCAGCATTTT. Translating gives CASSYRVDQPQHF.

The rearrangement joins TRBV5-6 to TRBJ2-5, with D perhaps matching TRBD1 (5 bases). The V gene's germline CDR1 is SGHDT and CDR2 YYEEEE. V was pared by 0 bases and J by 2 bases, with 14 bases between. The CDR3 runs to 16 residues. CDR3 amino acids: CASSLVAQVGQETQYF. DNA of the CDR3: TGTGCCAGCAGCTTGGTGGCACAGGTTGGGCAAGAGACCCAGTACTTC.

The chain recombines TRBV7-9 with TRBJ2-1; 8 nucleotides agree with TRBD2. CDR1 SEHNR and CDR2 FQNEAQ come from the germline V gene (reference sequence). This CDR3 comprises 16 residues. Losses at the gene ends were 3 bases for V and 8 bases for J; bases not matched to a gene: 12. The CDR3 bases are TGTGCCAGCAGCTTGGTACGCGGGGGGTTTAGGGATGAGCAGTTCTTC. This translates into CASSLVRGGFRDEQFF.

This clone was detected a few times. Other nucleotide sequences in the sample specify the same CDR3. The chain uses TRBV9 and TRBJ1-1; 8 bases map to TRBD1. J was trimmed by 4 bases and V by 2 bases; bases with no gene match: 4. This CDR3 contains 14 residues. Looked up from germline, CDR1 is SGDLS and CDR2 is YYNGEE. Here the CDR3 DNA reads TGTGCCAGCAGCGTGGCAGGGGGCCTCACTGAAGCTTTCTTT. Its translation: CASSVAGGLTEAFF.

A remark on this clone: Other DNA sequences from this sample encode an identical CDR3 as well. This chain connects TRBV30 to TRBJ2-3; TRBD1 matches at 12 bases. V gave up 1 base and J gave up 1 base; unmatched junction bases: 3. CDR1 GTSNPN and CDR2 SVGIG come from the germline V gene (reference sequence). The CDR3 consists of 16 residues. The CDR3 DNA is TGTGCCTGGAGTGCGGGACAGGGGGCCGGCACAGATACGCAGTATTTT. Its protein product is CAWSAGQGAGTDTQYF.

The genes are TRBV4-1 and TRBJ2-1; tentative D call: TRBD1 (5 bases). The germline V and J ends were trimmed by 0 bases and 4 bases, with 22 bases remaining between them. This CDR3 has 19 residues. Germline values: CDR1 MGHRA, CDR2 YSYEKL. The CDR3 loop reads CASSQDRLAGQTRYNEQFF. Here the CDR3 DNA reads TGCGCCAGCAGCCAAGATCGATTGGCAGGACAAACCAGATACAATGAGCAGTTCTTC.

The chain recombines TRBV5-6 with TRBJ1-1; D is possibly TRBD1 (6 bases). The CDR3 spans 15 residues. V was pared by 1 base and J by 5 bases, with 15 bases between. Germline CDR1 SGHDT, CDR2 YYEEEE. This CDR3 is CASSLLQGFYTEAFF. The DNA of the CDR3 is TGTGCCAGCAGCTTGTTACAGGGTTTTTATACTGAAGCTTTCTTT.

The chain has TRBV7-2 and TRBJ1-2, with TRBD1 matching 8 bases. J gave up 2 bases and V 3 bases, and 2 bases lay outside the gene matches. The germline gives CDR1 SGHTA, CDR2 FQGNSA. This CDR3 has 14 amino acids. DNA of the CDR3: TGTGCCAGCAGCTTGAACAGGGGGAACTATGGCTACACCTTC. This sequence encodes CASSLNRGNYGYTF. Full variable domain (remainder filled in from reference TRBV7-2 and TRBJ1-2): GAGVSQSPSNKVTEKGKDVELRCDPISGHTALYWYRQSLGQGLEFLIYFQGNSAPDKSGLPSDRFSAERTGGSVSTLTIQRTQQEDSAVYLCASSLNRGNYGYTFGSGTRLTVV.

The V call is TRBV5-4, the J call TRBJ2-7; 14 bases are a match to TRBD2. The CDR3 length is 14 residues. Per germline, CDR1 SGHNT and CDR2 YYREEE (reference sequence). The ends lost 3 bases at V and 5 bases at J; junction bases unmatched: 1. DNA of the CDR3: TGTGCCAGCAGCTCGGGACTAGCGGGAGACGAGCAGTACTTC. As protein: CASSSGLAGDEQYF.

A few counts support this clone. This chain connects TRBV30 to TRBJ2-3; TRBD2 agrees at 10 bases. This CDR3 is built from 14 residues. Germline V gene sequence: CDR1 GTSNPN, CDR2 SVGIG (reference sequence). Trimming removed 4 bases from V and 4 bases from J; junction bases left unmatched: 5. The CDR3 spells CAWKRSGGADTQYF. In nucleotides, the CDR3 is TGTGCCTGGAAGAGGAGCGGGGGGGCAGATACGCAGTATTTT.

This clone was seen only a few times. This chain connects TRBV27 to TRBJ1-2; the D gene is possibly TRBD1 (6 bases). V shed 5 bases and J shed 3 bases, with 13 bases lying between them. The CDR3 has 14 residues. Germline loops: CDR1 MNHEY, CDR2 SMNVEV (reference sequence). The CDR3 DNA reads as TGTGCCAGCAGTATTCTGGACAGTGACTATGGCTACACCTTC. This gives the protein CASSILDSDYGYTF.

The CDR3 spells CASSPPGATNTGELFF. DNA of the CDR3: TGTGCCAGCTCACCGCCGGGAGCGACTAACACCGGGGAGCTGTTTTTT. The chain has TRBV18 and TRBJ2-2; tentatively, D is TRBD2 (6 bases). Germline assignment: CDR1 KGHSH and CDR2 LQKENI. The CDR3 length is 16 residues. Trimming took 3 bases from V and 2 from J, leaving 13 bases between them.

This clone was picked up a small number of times. The chain is built from TRBV27 and TRBJ1-4, with D unresolved. V dropped 7 bases and J dropped 4 bases, with 13 bases sitting between them. This CDR3 is 14 amino acids long. The germline V gene encodes CDR1 MNHEY and CDR2 SMNVEV (reference sequence). DNA of the CDR3: TGTGCCAGCACCTCGAGACTGATTAATGAAAAACTGTTTTTT. Residues: CASTSRLINEKLFF.

The CDR3: CASSSTGELFF. The DNA for the CDR3 is TGTGCCAGCAGCAGTACCGGGGAGCTGTTTTTT. The chain links TRBV6-1 to TRBJ2-2, with unresolved D. Germline loops: CDR1 MNHNS, CDR2 SASEGT. This CDR3 comprises 11 residues. Trimming removed 6 bases from V and 5 bases from J, with 4 bases in between.

This clone was recorded once. CDR3 sequence reads: CASSLQGGSRETQYF. The CDR3 DNA is TGTGCCAGCAGCTTACAAGGGGGATCAAGAGAGACCCAGTACTTC. The chain is built from TRBV5-6 and TRBJ2-5; D might be TRBD1 (6 bases). Germline V lookup: CDR1 SGHDT, CDR2 YYEEEE. V gave up 2 bases and J gave up 4 bases, with 15 bases separating them. This CDR3 comprises 15 residues.

This chain connects TRBV7-9 to TRBJ1-4, with D tentatively TRBD1 (5 bases). The CDR3 is 15 residues long. The germline CDR1 and CDR2 sequences are SEHNR and FQNEAQ (reference sequence). The V end was cut by 5 bases, the J end by 7 bases, with 17 bases between. CDR3 coding DNA: TGTGCCAGCAGCCATCTCTTGGGGCGCGTTGAAAAACTGTTTTTT. It specifies CASSHLLGRVEKLFF.

The CDR3: CAIGADTGAAGYTF. In DNA, the CDR3 is TGTGCCATCGGAGCCGATACAGGGGCCGCTGGCTACACCTTC. The V call is TRBV10-3, the J call TRBJ1-2, with 7 positions matching TRBD1. Germline assignment: CDR1 ENHRY and CDR2 SYGVKD. Trimming removed 8 bases from V and 7 bases from J; junction bases left unmatched: 13. The CDR3 extends over 14 amino acids.

This clone has more than one count but fewer than ten. The chain joins TRBV19 to TRBJ1-1; D unresolved. Germline values: CDR1 LNHDA, CDR2 SQIVND (reference sequence). The CDR3 has 12 residues. Trimming left V 7 bases short and J 1 base short, with 7 bases between. In DNA form, the CDR3 reads TGTGCCAGTACCCGGGGGAACACTGAAGCTTTCTTT. This codes for CASTRGNTEAFF. Filled out from reference TRBV19 and TRBJ1-1, the complete variable domain reads DGGITQSPKYLFRKEGQNVTLSCEQNLNHDAMYWYRQDPGQGLRLIYYSQIVNDFQKGDIAEGYSVSREKKESFPLTVTSAQKNPTAFYLCASTRGNTEAFFGQGTRLTVV.

A remark on this clone: The junction shows a germline mismatch at one end, possibly a read error. This chain connects TRBV30 to TRBJ2-7; the D gene is possibly TRBD1 (6 bases). The CDR3 has 13 amino acids. The germline gives CDR1 GTSNPN, CDR2 SVGIG (reference sequence). The CDR3 DNA reads TGTGCCTGGAGTCACACAGGGTCCTACAAGCAGTACTTC. It is translated as CAWSHTGSYKQYF.

The gene calls are TRBV5-1 and TRBJ1-3; TRBD1 might be the D (6 bases). Trimming removed 0 bases at V and 2 bases at J, with 12 bases between. Germline V gives CDR1 SGHRS, CDR2 YFSETQ. The CDR3 runs to 16 residues. The CDR3 DNA follows: TGCGCCAGCAGCTTGGCCTCAGGGGCCACTGGAAACACCATATATTTT. Encoded protein: CASSLASGATGNTIYF.

This clone has just one count. This chain links TRBV4-3 with TRBJ1-1, with D possibly matching TRBD1 (6 bases). V lost 0 bases and J 3 bases, leaving 20 bases between the germline ends. Per the germline V gene, CDR1 is LGHNA and CDR2 is YSLEER. The CDR3 is 18 amino acids. The CDR3 reads CASSQDPRTAPMDTEAFF. In DNA, the CDR3 is TGCGCCAGCAGCCAAGACCCTCGGACAGCCCCTATGGACACTGAAGCTTTCTTT.